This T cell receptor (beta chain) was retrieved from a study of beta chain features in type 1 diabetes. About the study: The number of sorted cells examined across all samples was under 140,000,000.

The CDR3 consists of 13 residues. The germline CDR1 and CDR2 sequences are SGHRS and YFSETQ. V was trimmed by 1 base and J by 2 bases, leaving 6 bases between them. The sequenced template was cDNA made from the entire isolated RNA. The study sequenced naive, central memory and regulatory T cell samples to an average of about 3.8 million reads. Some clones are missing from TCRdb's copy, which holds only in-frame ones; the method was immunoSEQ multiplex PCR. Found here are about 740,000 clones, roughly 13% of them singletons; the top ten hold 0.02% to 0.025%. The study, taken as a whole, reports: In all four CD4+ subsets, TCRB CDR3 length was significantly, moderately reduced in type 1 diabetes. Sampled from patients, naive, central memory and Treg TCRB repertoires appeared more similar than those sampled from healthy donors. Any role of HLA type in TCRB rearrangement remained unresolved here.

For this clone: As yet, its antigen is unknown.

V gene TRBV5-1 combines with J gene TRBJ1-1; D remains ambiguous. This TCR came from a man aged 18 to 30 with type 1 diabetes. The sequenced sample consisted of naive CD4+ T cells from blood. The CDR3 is CASSLTDNTEAFF. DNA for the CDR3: TGCGCCAGCAGCTTGACGGATAACACTGAAGCTTTCTTT.